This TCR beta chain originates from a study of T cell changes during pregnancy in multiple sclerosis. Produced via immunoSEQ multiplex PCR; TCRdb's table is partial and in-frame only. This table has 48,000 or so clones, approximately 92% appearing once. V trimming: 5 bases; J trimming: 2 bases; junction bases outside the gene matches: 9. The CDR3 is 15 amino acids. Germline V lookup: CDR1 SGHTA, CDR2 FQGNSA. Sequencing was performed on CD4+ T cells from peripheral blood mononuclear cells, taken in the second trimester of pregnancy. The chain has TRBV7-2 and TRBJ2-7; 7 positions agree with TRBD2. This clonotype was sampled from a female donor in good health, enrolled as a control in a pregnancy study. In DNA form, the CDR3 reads TGTGCCAGCAGCCCCGGTGGGACTACCACCTACGAGCAGTACTTC. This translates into CASSPGGTTTYEQYF.